This TCR beta chain emerged from a study of neurological immune-mediated disorders. As for the cDNA, it was generated by 5'RACE with 10-nucleotide random UMIs. MiXCR, applied by TCRdb to the 5' RACE reads, yields one record per CDR3 protein. The sample has under 100,000 distinct CDR3 sequences, less than 15% seen once. This clonotype was recorded at least ten times. What it recognizes is unknown. Time point indicated: longitudinal time-point 2. CDR3 length: 14 residues. CDR1 SEHNR and CDR2 FQNEAQ come from the germline V gene (reference sequence). With 3 bases clipped from V and 9 bases from J, the junction kept 7 bases outside the gene matches. General study results and limits: The greatest degree of TCR clonal expansion was observed in HTLV-1-associated myelopathy, with the lowest in multiple sclerosis, below that of healthy controls.

The sequenced sample consisted of PBMCs. The gene calls are TRBV7-9 and TRBJ2-7; 11 positions match TRBD1. The TCR originated in a female donor with HTLV-1-associated myelopathy (HAM/TSP). This chain's CDR3 is CASSFGGQGVAQYF. CDR3 DNA: TGTGCCAGCAGCTTCGGGGGACAGGGGGTTGCGCAGTACTTC.